This T cell receptor (beta chain) originates from a study of T cells after yellow fever vaccination. The V gene's germline CDR1 is SGDLS and CDR2 YYNGEE. V shed 3 bases and J shed 5 bases, with 20 bases lying between them. This CDR3 is built from 16 residues. This clonotype has just a few counts. Each CDR3 protein is one row after TCRdb ran MiXCR on the 5' RACE reads. The data show hundreds of thousands of distinct CDR3 sequences, roughly 13% seen once. The receptor's source is a man aged 30 to 39 who received the YFV17D yellow fever vaccine. Sequences were derived from PBMCs, sampled on the day of the yellow fever booster vaccination. V gene TRBV9 combines with J gene TRBJ2-5, with D possibly matching TRBD1 (6 bases). Here the CDR3 DNA reads TGTGCCAGCAGCGCGACCGGGACAACCGGCGCGGAGACCCAGTACTTC. Protein sequence: CASSATGTTGAETQYF.